The present TCR beta chain was sequenced within a study of CD8+ T cells in alopecia areata. RNA was isolated and reverse transcribed to cDNA, the sequencing template. Assay used: immunoSEQ multiplex PCR; TCRdb lists only in-frame clones, some missing. The sample contains more than 85,000 clones, 40% to 45% of which appear only once. The count of this clone is one. The CDR3 is 11 residues long. CDR1 is MGHDK, CDR2 SYGVNS, per germline. V lost 5 bases and J lost 2, with 3 bases in between. The source of this sequence is a human donor with alopecia areata. The specimen was CD4+ T cells sorted from blood. The V call is TRBV25-1, the J call TRBJ1-1; no reliable D call. The DNA for the CDR3 is TGTGCCAGCAGTCGAAACACTGAAGCTTTCTTT. Translating it yields CASSRNTEAFF.